This TCR beta chain derives from a study of cytomegalovirus exposure and HLA in healthy donors (dated by TCRdb to between 2016 and 2019). Context from the whole study: An earlier analysis of about 530 of the donors reported 276 Gb of sequence data and approximately 120 million unique TCR beta sequences obtained from about 179 million T cells. An early release that covered roughly 600 HLA-typed donors contained approximately 300 gigabases of sequencing data and tens of millions of unique TCR sequences. The number of typed donors differed by locus: about 620-640 for A, B, C, DRB1 and DQB1; approximately 520 for DQA1; 606 for DPA1; and about 450 for DPB1. The aim of the study was to test whether cataloging public T cell receptors could identify signatures of past pathogen exposure. Rather than drawing on any new phenotypic data, the later analysis identified candidate immune exposures from TCR beta sequences and the way those sequences occurred across donors. Across around 400 genotyped donors of the cohort, an average of roughly 250,000 unique TCR beta nucleotide sequences per donor were sequenced, and roughly a sixth of those sequences were non-productive. Besides the first cohort of about 730 subjects, a separate validation cohort made up of 120 different subjects was used. To study patterns of TCR occurrence, a later analysis re-analyzed previously published TCR beta repertoires from 650 to 750 donors and added high-resolution HLA genotyping. HLA typing covered class I and class II loci at four-digit resolution. The study combined high-throughput TCR immunosequencing, statistical association of individual TCRs with disease status, and machine learning to predict cytomegalovirus infection status. Roughly 5 DR-DQ haplotypes were handled as single units for association and clustering because linkage in the cohort was strong. All discovery cohort repertoires had been generated on a single sequencing platform. In a later genetic analysis, genome-wide SNP genotypes for about three fifths of the 666 donors were used, and that subset was treated as a discovery cohort. An earlier analysis of around 580 of the donors used high-throughput TCR beta sequencing to judge whether each TCR beta V gene segment behaved as functional or pseudogenic. The study profiled the T cell repertoires of fewer than 850 subjects by immunosequencing and related them to cytomegalovirus serostatus. Donor age, sex, ethnicity and CMV serostatus were collected together with the repertoire data. Of the 300 to 500 genotyped donors, approximately 81% were placed in the genetic ancestry cluster associated with self-reported Caucasian donors. Study-wide findings and limitations: The only immune exposure information available for the cohort was CMV serostatus. According to the authors, the approach could potentially be generalized to other disease states and immunological phenotypes. The study listed 150 to 200 TCR beta chains as associated with cytomegalovirus. According to a later analysis, parvovirus B19, influenza, CMV and Epstein-Barr virus appeared linked to several top co-occurrence clusters. Because the 87-base-pair reads could not distinguish some IMGT-functional V segments, including TRBV6-2 and TRBV6-3, those segments were excluded. When HLA alleles, especially DR and DQ, strongly co-occurred, TCR associations were difficult to assign to individual alleles. Linkage disequilibrium might explain the correlated functional status among segregating V segments, but an unknown experimental factor could not be ruled out. According to a later analysis, TCR association rates differed among HLA loci, with DRB1 alleles showing the most associated TCRs and HLA-C alleles showing the fewest. While some public TCRs were present in many individuals, most TCR sequences turned up only very rarely across donors. Sequencing depth was assumed to be roughly uniform across donors in the presence/absence analyses, though that assumption may not hold. In both the original and validation cohorts, the classifier was reported to diagnose cytomegalovirus status with high specificity and sensitivity. A few of the identified cytomegalovirus-associated TCR beta chains were confirmed in vitro to be specific for cytomegalovirus antigens. This cohort had only TCR beta chains sequenced, and the lack of alpha or paired-chain data limited which features could be detected. A further reported finding was that TCR beta sequences accurately predicted the HLA-A and HLA-B alleles for most subjects in the first cohort. The sequencing pipeline was judged likely to have produced a cluster of highly shared sequence variants as a technical artifact. Compared with the roughly 700-donor mean, donors in an Asian-associated ancestry cluster had fewer N-insertions in productive TCRs, according to a later genetic analysis. A later analysis found that HLA-associated TCR beta chains were more clonally expanded and had lower generation probabilities than equally common non-associated chains. Because counts were too low, seventeen rarely observed V segments, including chromosome 9 orphons, were left out of the earlier analysis of 587 of the donors. HLA typing was unavailable for some donors at each locus, so association tests used only the typed subset. A later analysis found that most CMV-associated TCR beta chains appeared HLA-restricted, with HLA associations seemingly driven largely by CMV exposure. A later analysis associated 16,951 TCR beta sequences with specific HLA alleles at a false discovery rate of 0.05. An earlier analysis of approximately 530 of the donors showed that most TCR beta V segments appeared in productive rearrangements either about 87% or about 30% of the time, which broadly matched IMGT annotations. A later genetic analysis associated a missense DCLRE1C variant with V-gene and J-gene trimming of TCR beta chains, and an independent cohort replicated the association.

Concerning this clone: Its antigen is still unknown. No base qualities exist here, and no much larger clone lies one base off it.

The protocol used for the library was the immunoSEQ multiplex PCR assay. For the multiplex PCR, a mixture combining 60 forward primers for TCR Vbeta segments and 13 reverse primers for TCR Jbeta segments was used. The CDR3 region of rearranged TCR beta genes was amplified from genomic DNA by a multiplex PCR assay. On the Illumina HiSeq System, the amplified TCR beta libraries were sequenced as 87-base-pair reads. The paper's processing steps were these. A later analysis tallied some 79 million unique TCR beta chains across the 550 to 850 repertoires, and approximately 12 million of those chains were shared by two or more donors. Raw reads were error-corrected and collapsed into unique sequences with a nearest-neighbor algorithm that merged closely related sequences to remove PCR and sequencing errors. CDR3 sequences were aligned to IMGT reference sequences to assign V, D and J gene segments. For a sequence to be retained, a match of at least six nucleotides was required to both a V gene segment and a J gene segment. A rearrangement counted as productive if the CDR3 had no stop codons and remained in frame with V and J, and every other rearrangement counted as non-productive. Following IMGT convention, CDR3 was defined as the stretch from the second conserved V-encoded cysteine up to the conserved J-encoded phenylalanine. The earlier analysis of some 550 of the donors excluded any sequence lacking an unambiguous match to a single V gene segment. In an earlier analysis of approximately 560 of the donors, a V segment was called functional when productive rearrangements were above 56.7%, and segregating when the standard deviation between donors exceeded 5%. To diagnose cytomegalovirus status from the catalog of TCR beta chain sequences, a statistical classification framework was built. V and J gene assignment, in a later analysis, came from comparing TCR nucleotide sequences with IMGT/GENE-DB human TR gene sequences. The TCRdist pipeline was used in a later analysis to assign CDR3 sequences and most-parsimonious VDJ recombination scenarios. In a later analysis, each TCR beta chain was defined by its CDR3 amino acid sequence together with its V-gene family, and reads lacking a unique V-gene family were excluded. As a way to deal with suspected cross-contamination and a sequencing artifact, a later analysis dropped 500 to 700 nucleotide sequences that were highly shared and had low generation probability. For each public chain, a later analysis derived a clonal expansion index from normalized ranks of inferred template counts within each repertoire. In a later analysis, generation probabilities were computed using a VDJ recombination model fitted to out-of-frame rearrangements, and the results were checked against IGoR. Hypergeometric tests were used in a later analysis to score TCR-TCR, TCR-HLA and TCR-CMV co-occurrence, with a repertoire-size bias correction applied to the TCR pairs. False discovery rates were estimated in a later analysis by permuting HLA or CMV assignments 20 times. In a later analysis, co-occurring TCRs were grouped using DBSCAN, and TCRdist sequence similarity was added for clustering within HLA-allele-positive subsets. Repertoires with fewer than 30,000 or more than 120,000 public chains were left out of co-occurrence clustering, as were several repertoires with anomalous nucleotide sharing. The source is immuneACCESS, and TCRdb retained only in-frame sequences with V and J called. Part of the clones is not carried over; for the studies checked, unresolved V genes explain less than half of this, and the remainder is unexplained. The V and J calls and clone size come from that table; D and trimming were worked out from the DNA. A total of roughly 180,000 clones appear in this sample, about 80% of them only once. The ten largest clonotypes hold 1.5% of the sample.

The cohort comprised under 700 healthy bone marrow donors. All cohort members were sampled while nominally healthy, although unrecorded immune exposures were likely present. The donor was CMV seronegative and belonged to the group of around 350 seronegative cohort members. Every donor gave a peripheral blood sample, and the peripheral blood mononuclear cells from that sample were used for TCR beta sequencing. Genomic DNA extraction from the blood cell samples was performed with the Qiagen DNeasy Blood Extraction Kit. From the germline V gene (reference sequence), CDR1 is SGHNT and CDR2 is YYREEE. The CDR3 covers 14 residues, taking in both the cysteine and the phenylalanine. Here the CDR3 DNA is all that survives: 42 bases in frame from base 1. Trimming removed 1 base from V and 1 base from J, leaving 6 bases between the germline ends.

The source material was PBMCs. The receptor was isolated from a man in his forties in good health and CMV-seronegative. The rearranged segments are TRBV5-4 and TRBJ1-5; the D gene cannot be resolved reliably. Here the CDR3 is given as CASSLSGSNQPQHF. The bases are TGTGCCAGCAGCTTGTCCGGGAGCAATCAGCCCCAGCATTTT. This CDR3, with the reference TRBV5-4 and TRBJ1-5 proteins standing in past its ends, gives the full variable domain ETGVTQSPTHLIKTRGQQVTLRCSSQSGHNTVSWYQQALGQGPQFIFQYYREEENGRGNFPPRFSGLQFPNYSSELNVNALELDDSALYLCASSLSGSNQPQHFGDGTRLSIL.